These T cell receptor beta chains were read from a single sample in a study of follicular helper T cells after annual influenza vaccination. Only in-frame clones appear in the TCRdb table, and some are missing; sequencing was by immunoSEQ multiplex PCR. The sample records about 6,800 clones, 88% being singletons. The source material was CXCR5+ CD38- circulating T follicular helper cells from blood, sampled 7 days after influenza vaccination. The receptors originated from an adult who received the influenza vaccine. Each CDR3 is given with its conserved first and last residue. A D gene is named only where the DNA matches it firmly. The listing skips clone size in some rows; elsewhere it reads once, few, many or a size class.

CDR3nt: TGTGCCAGCAGCTTAGCGGGGACCGGGGAGCTGTTTTTT; CDR3aa: CASSLAGTGELFF; j_gene: TRBJ2-2; d_gene: NA; abundance: once; v_gene: TRBV11-2
CDR3nt: TGCGCCAGCAGCCGGGGGGTTGGCTATGGCTACACCTTC; CDR3aa: CASSRGVGYGYTF; j_gene: TRBJ1-2; d_gene: NA; abundance: NA; v_gene: TRBV4-3
CDR3nt: TGCAGCGTTGAAGACAGGGAAAGCTATGGCTACACCTTC; CDR3aa: CSVEDRESYGYTF; j_gene: TRBJ1-2; d_gene: NA; abundance: once; v_gene: TRBV29-1
CDR3nt: TGTGCCAGCTCACCATCTGGGGCCCAGGAGACCCAGTACTTC; CDR3aa: CASSPSGAQETQYF; j_gene: TRBJ2-5; d_gene: NA; abundance: once; v_gene: TRBV18
CDR3nt: TGTGCCAGCAGTTTAACTAGGGGCGAGCAGTACTTC; CDR3aa: CASSLTRGEQYF; j_gene: TRBJ2-7; d_gene: NA; abundance: NA; v_gene: TRBV27
CDR3nt: TGTGCCAGCAGCCCGTTGACAGTGGGAAACACCATATATTTT; CDR3aa: CASSPLTVGNTIYF; j_gene: TRBJ1-3; d_gene: NA; abundance: NA; v_gene: TRBV11-2
CDR3nt: TGTGCCAGCACCCAACTGGGACTAGCGGGAGGAGATACGCAGTATTTT; CDR3aa: CASTQLGLAGGDTQYF; j_gene: TRBJ2-3; d_gene: TRBD2; abundance: NA; v_gene: TRBV5-6
CDR3nt: TGTGCCAGCAGCCCAAACCTGGGACGGAGCGGGGAGCTGTTTTTT; CDR3aa: CASSPNLGRSGELFF; j_gene: TRBJ2-2; d_gene: NA; abundance: NA; v_gene: TRBV5-6
CDR3nt: TGCGCCAGCAGCCTAAGTGGACAGGGTATTATTACCACTGAAGCTTTCTTT; CDR3aa: CASSLSGQGIITTEAFF; j_gene: TRBJ1-1; d_gene: TRBD1; abundance: NA; v_gene: TRBV4-1
CDR3nt: TGTGCCAGCAGCCTCCGACAGGGCAACACTGAAGCTTTCTTT; CDR3aa: CASSLRQGNTEAFF; j_gene: TRBJ1-1; d_gene: TRBD1; abundance: once; v_gene: TRBV9
CDR3nt: TGTGCCAGCACCGTCACCTATGGCTACACCTTC; CDR3aa: CASTVTYGYTF; j_gene: TRBJ1-2; d_gene: NA; abundance: few; v_gene: TRBV6-1
CDR3nt: TGTGCCAGCAGTTACGGGGGACAGGGGGAAGGTGAGCAGTTCTTC; CDR3aa: CASSYGGQGEGEQFF; j_gene: TRBJ2-1; d_gene: TRBD1; abundance: NA; v_gene: TRBV6-5
CDR3nt: TGTGCCAGCAGCGCTAGCGGGAGGGAGACCCAGTACTTC; CDR3aa: CASSASGRETQYF; j_gene: TRBJ2-5; d_gene: TRBD2; abundance: once; v_gene: TRBV7-6
CDR3nt: TGTGCCAGCATCACCGGGACGCTCTCCTACAATGAGCAGTTCTTC; CDR3aa: CASITGTLSYNEQFF; j_gene: TRBJ2-1; d_gene: NA; abundance: NA; v_gene: TRBV2
CDR3nt: TGTGCCAGCAGTTACACGGACAGAGAGACCCAGTACTTC; CDR3aa: CASSYTDRETQYF; j_gene: TRBJ2-5; d_gene: NA; abundance: NA; v_gene: TRBV6-5
CDR3nt: TGTGCCATCAGTGGGGGGCAGGTGGATCCTAACTATGGCTACACCTTC; CDR3aa: CAISGGQVDPNYGYTF; j_gene: TRBJ1-2; d_gene: NA; abundance: few; v_gene: TRBV10-3
CDR3nt: TGTGCCAGCTCAGCGGGACTAGCGCTTTACAATGAGCAGTTCTTC; CDR3aa: CASSAGLALYNEQFF; j_gene: TRBJ2-1; d_gene: TRBD2; abundance: NA; v_gene: TRBV18
CDR3nt: TGTGCCAGCAGCCCGCAATACACCGGGGAGCTGTTTTTT; CDR3aa: CASSPQYTGELFF; j_gene: TRBJ2-2; d_gene: NA; abundance: once; v_gene: TRBV7-3
CDR3nt: TGTGCCATCAGTGAGTCTCAGGGGAGGGAGACCCAGTACTTC; CDR3aa: CAISESQGRETQYF; j_gene: TRBJ2-5; d_gene: NA; abundance: NA; v_gene: TRBV10-3
CDR3nt: TGTGCCAGCAGCACGACAGGGGGTTTTGGCTACACCTTC; CDR3aa: CASSTTGGFGYTF; j_gene: TRBJ1-2; d_gene: TRBD1; abundance: few; v_gene: TRBV28
CDR3nt: TGTGCCAGCAGCTCCTCAGGACTAGCGGGAAACGAGCAGTACTTC; CDR3aa: CASSSSGLAGNEQYF; j_gene: TRBJ2-7; d_gene: TRBD2; abundance: NA; v_gene: TRBV7-8
CDR3nt: TGTGCCAGCAGCCCCAGGACTATTTCCAATGAGCAGTTCTTC; CDR3aa: CASSPRTISNEQFF; j_gene: TRBJ2-1; d_gene: NA; abundance: once; v_gene: TRBV7-9
CDR3nt: TGTGCCAGTAGTCCCCGACAGGAGAACACCTACGAGCAGTACTTC; CDR3aa: CASSPRQENTYEQYF; j_gene: TRBJ2-7; d_gene: NA; abundance: few; v_gene: TRBV19
CDR3nt: TGTGCCATCAGTGACCCCGGACTACAAACCTACGAGCAGTACTTC; CDR3aa: CAISDPGLQTYEQYF; j_gene: TRBJ2-7; d_gene: NA; abundance: few; v_gene: TRBV10-3
CDR3nt: TGTGCCAGTCAATGGACAGGGAATGAGCCCCAGCATTTT; CDR3aa: CASQWTGNEPQHF; j_gene: TRBJ1-5; d_gene: TRBD1; abundance: NA; v_gene: TRBV19
CDR3nt: TGTGCCAGCTCACCCAAACTAGCGGGGGTTCAGTTCTTC; CDR3aa: CASSPKLAGVQFF; j_gene: TRBJ2-1; d_gene: TRBD2; abundance: NA; v_gene: TRBV18